A single sample is the source of the 28 T cell receptor beta chains below, sequenced in a study of blood T cell repertoires in COVID-19. Using immunoSEQ multiplex PCR, the repertoire was profiled, and TCRdb retains in-frame clones only, with some absent. There are some 200,000 clones in the sample; 75% to 85% occur only once, and approximately 1.3% lies in the top ten. Sequencing was carried out using peripheral blood. These receptors came from a woman aged 40 to 50 who had recovered from COVID-19.

This clone was observed a few times. The chain is built from TRBV7-8 and TRBJ2-2, with a weak D call TRBD1 (5 bases). Germline V gene data show CDR1 as SGHVS and CDR2 as FQNEAQ. The CDR3 is 12 amino acids. V lost 3 bases and J lost 8, with 7 bases in between. The DNA for the CDR3 is TGTGCCAGCAGCTTGGGGCCTGGGGAGCTGTTTTTT. This codes for CASSLGPGELFF.

The chain uses TRBV6-6 and TRBJ1-3; 9 bases fit TRBD1. The CDR3 sequence is 15 residues long. Trimming cost V 4 bases and J 0 bases; bases outside gene matches: 1. Germline-derived CDR1 and CDR2 are MNHNY and SVGAGI (reference sequence). The CDR3, as DNA: TGTGCCAGCAGTTCGACAGGGGGCTCTGGAAACACCATATATTTT. This codes for CASSSTGGSGNTIYF.

This chain links TRBV4-2 with TRBJ2-2; D possibly corresponds to TRBD1 (6 bases). The CDR3 extends over 16 amino acids. V shed 4 bases and J shed 1 base, with 13 bases lying between them. Germline V lookup: CDR1 LGHNA, CDR2 YNFKEQ. The CDR3 region has the DNA TGTGCCAGCAGCCTAAGGACAGACCAGAACACCGGGGAGCTGTTTTTT. Encoded protein: CASSLRTDQNTGELFF.

The J gene is TRBJ1-5, the V gene TRBV6-5; 7 bases are a match to TRBD1. This CDR3 comprises 14 residues. Trimming took 2 bases from V and 7 from J; bases not matched to a gene: 5. Germline V gives CDR1 MNHEY, CDR2 SVGAGI. The CDR3 loop is CASSYGDRVQPQHF. CDR3 sequence (DNA): TGTGCCAGCAGTTACGGAGACAGGGTCCAGCCCCAGCATTTT.

This chain joins TRBV28 and TRBJ1-2, with D perhaps TRBD1 (6 bases). V dropped 2 bases and J dropped 4 bases, with 8 bases sitting between them. The CDR3 is 13 amino acids. Germline CDR1 reads MDHEN; CDR2 reads SYDVKM. The CDR3 here is CASSLRDTYGYTF. DNA of the CDR3: TGTGCCAGCAGTTTACGGGACACCTATGGCTACACCTTC.

The chain uses TRBV10-3 and TRBJ1-2; D is uncertain. Germline assignment: CDR1 ENHRY and CDR2 SYGVKD. The CDR3 loop spans 15 amino acids. V gave up 4 bases and J gave up 3 bases, with 15 bases separating them. The DNA of the CDR3 is TGTGCCATCAGTGGTGGACTGATCCGTGACTATGGCTACACCTTC. The encoded protein is CAISGGLIRDYGYTF.

V gene TRBV5-6 combines with J gene TRBJ2-1; perhaps TRBD2 as D (6 bases). CDR1 SGHDT and CDR2 YYEEEE come from the germline V gene. This CDR3 region has 15 residues. V dropped 0 bases and J dropped 0 bases, with 7 bases sitting between them. The CDR3 sequence is CASSLGLVSYNEQFF. CDR3 bases: TGTGCCAGCAGCTTGGGACTAGTCTCCTACAATGAGCAGTTCTTC.

Remarks on this clone: The junction departs from the called germline gene at one end, perhaps through a read error. This chain connects TRBV7-7 to TRBJ1-2, with no clear D. In germline, CDR1 is SSHAT, CDR2 FNYEAQ (reference sequence). This CDR3 has 14 residues. The CDR3 DNA reads TGTGCTAGCAGCCCGATTAGGGCGGGCTATGGCTACACCTTC. Amino acid sequence: CASSPIRAGYGYTF.

The CDR3 sequence is CASTSNRVNYGYTF. The CDR3 DNA is TGTGCCAGCACCTCAAACAGGGTTAACTATGGCTACACCTTC. V gene TRBV3-1 (or the pseudogene TRBV3-2) combines with J gene TRBJ1-2, with D possibly being TRBD1 (6 bases). Trimming removed 7 bases from V and 1 base from J, with 13 bases in between. The CDR3 is made up of 14 amino acids. The germline V gene has CDR1 LGHDT and CDR2 YNNKEL (reference sequence).

This chain connects TRBV7-9 to TRBJ1-1; 11 nucleotides line up with TRBD1. Unmatched junction bases numbered 3, after V lost 3 bases and J lost 9 bases. This CDR3 is 13 amino acids long. Germline V gives CDR1 SEHNR, CDR2 FQNEAQ (reference sequence). CDR3 nucleotide sequence: TGTGCCAGCAGCTTGGGACAGGGGGTTCAAGCTTTCTTT. Translated, it gives CASSLGQGVQAFF.

The chain joins TRBV6-1 to TRBJ2-1, with D uncertain. CDR1 and CDR2 from the germline V gene are MNHNS and SASEGT. The CDR3 length is 15 residues. Trimming took off 3 bases at V and 7 bases at J, with 16 bases between the two ends. The CDR3 spells CASSDGGLLRNEQFF. CDR3 nucleotides: TGTGCCAGCAGTGATGGCGGTCTGTTGCGGAATGAGCAGTTCTTC.

This chain joins TRBV27 and TRBJ2-6, with TRBD1 identical over 9 bases. Unmatched junction bases numbered 8, after V lost 4 bases and J lost 1 base. The CDR3 runs 18 residues. Per germline, CDR1 MNHEY and CDR2 SMNVEV (reference sequence). DNA for the CDR3: TGTGCCAGCAGTTCGTGGGACAGGGTGGGGTCTGGGGCCAACGTCCTGACTTTC. Translated, it gives CASSSWDRVGSGANVLTF.

V and J are TRBV10-3 and TRBJ1-1; D is possibly TRBD1 (6 bases). V was clipped by 6 bases and J by 1 base, with 15 bases between them. Germline CDR1 ENHRY, CDR2 SYGVKD. The CDR3 has 15 residues. In DNA, the CDR3 is TGTGCCATCAGGGCCCAAACAGGGCAGAACACTGAAGCTTTCTTT. Its protein is CAIRAQTGQNTEAFF.

CDR3 residues: CASSPTLITGELFF. The CDR3 DNA sequence: TGTGCCAGCAGCCCAACCCTAATTACCGGGGAGCTGTTTTTT. This chain joins TRBV11-2 and TRBJ2-2, with no clear D. The V and J ends lost 5 bases and 5 bases respectively, with 12 bases between them. Germline CDR1 reads SGHAT; CDR2 reads FQNNGV. The CDR3 is 14 amino acids.

Written as DNA, the CDR3 is TGTGCCAGCAGCTCCCCCGGGGGGGTGTACCAAGAGACCCAGTACTTC. Amino acids: CASSSPGGVYQETQYF. The chain combines TRBV3-1 (or the pseudogene TRBV3-2) with TRBJ2-5; 8 nucleotides agree with TRBD2. The CDR3 extends over 16 amino acids. Germline loops: CDR1 LGHDT, CDR2 YNNKEL (reference sequence). Trimming took 5 bases from V and 0 from J; bases not matched to a gene: 8.

The chain is built from TRBV5-1 and TRBJ2-2; 8 positions match TRBD1. V dropped 6 bases and J dropped 6; count of bases not matched to a gene: 10. In germline, CDR1 is SGHRS, CDR2 YFSETQ. CDR3 length: 15 amino acids. Written as DNA, the CDR3 is TGCGCCAGCAAAACCGGGACAGGTGGCCCCGGGGAGCTGTTTTTT. Translated: CASKTGTGGPGELFF.

The chain joins TRBV3-1 (or the pseudogene TRBV3-2) to TRBJ2-2, with D uncertain. Trimming shortened V by 3 bases and J by 5 bases, and 7 bases separated the two germline ends. Germline CDR1 and CDR2: LGHDT and YNNKEL (reference sequence). The CDR3 has 13 amino acids. The CDR3: CASSHQTTGELFF. CDR3 in DNA: TGTGCCAGCAGCCATCAGACAACCGGGGAGCTGTTTTTT.

This clone came up a few times. The CDR3 here is CASSQDRGGSPLHF. In DNA form, the CDR3 reads TGTGCCAGCAGCCAGGACAGGGGGGGTTCACCCCTCCACTTT. The chain links TRBV5-6 to TRBJ1-6; 10 bases map to TRBD1. The CDR3 extends over 14 amino acids. The V gene's germline CDR1 is SGHDT and CDR2 YYEEEE. V was pared by 4 bases and J by 9 bases, with 4 bases of the junction left unmatched.

V and J are TRBV4-3 and TRBJ1-5; a possible D gene is TRBD1 (6 bases). Germline CDR1 and CDR2: LGHNA and YSLEER. V gave up 5 bases and J gave up 4 bases, with 15 bases separating them. This CDR3 comprises 15 residues. The CDR3 here is CASSSSTQGNQPQHF. The CDR3 bases are TGCGCCAGCAGCTCTTCAACTCAGGGGAATCAGCCCCAGCATTTT.

The rearrangement joins TRBV5-6 to TRBJ2-1; 9 bases align to TRBD2. Germline trimming cut 2 bases from V and 6 bases from J; bases unmatched to any gene: 3. CDR3 length: 14 amino acids. CDR1 and CDR2 (germline): SGHDT, YYEEEE. The CDR3 sequence is CASSLSGGSNEQFF. The CDR3 DNA reads TGTGCCAGCAGCTTAAGCGGGGGGAGCAATGAGCAGTTCTTC.

This clone was observed a few times. This chain connects TRBV5-4 to TRBJ2-2; 9 nucleotides match TRBD1. The V gene end was trimmed by 4 bases and the J gene end by 5 bases; junction bases not matched to a gene: 9. This CDR3 region has 16 residues. In germline, CDR1 is SGHNT, CDR2 YYREEE (reference sequence). The CDR3 DNA reads as TGTGCCAGCAGCACCCATAGGACAGGGGCGACCGGGGAGCTGTTTTTT. This gives the protein CASSTHRTGATGELFF.

The V and J genes are TRBV28 and TRBJ2-5; TRBD1 aligns across 9 bases. The CDR3 runs to 15 residues. Germline-derived CDR1 and CDR2 are MDHEN and SYDVKM. Trimming removed 6 bases from V and 3 bases from J; junction bases left unmatched: 8. In DNA, the CDR3 is TGTGCCAGCAGACTCCAGACAGGGGGTAAAGAGACCCAGTACTTC. This translates into CASRLQTGGKETQYF.

CDR3 sequence: CASSYYGGGRTEAFF. CDR3 sequence (DNA): TGTGCCAGCAGTTACTATGGGGGGGGGAGAACTGAAGCTTTCTTT. This sequence joins TRBV6-5 and TRBJ1-1; D may be TRBD1 (5 bases). The V end was cut by 1 base, the J end by 5 bases, with 14 bases between. The CDR3 runs 15 residues. Germline lookup yields CDR1 MNHEY and CDR2 SVGAGI.

The chain employs TRBV6-2 or TRBV6-3 and TRBJ1-2, with D possibly matching TRBD1 (5 bases). CDR1 and CDR2 (germline): MNHEY, SVGEGT. The CDR3 runs to 15 residues. The V gene lost 0 bases and the J gene lost 8 bases, with 16 bases spanning the gap. CDR3 nucleotides: TGTGCCAGCAGTTACTCTTCGAACATGGGGCTCGGCTACACCTTC. Translating gives CASSYSSNMGLGYTF.

The J gene is TRBJ2-1, the V gene TRBV30; D might be TRBD2 (6 bases). CDR3 length equals 13 residues. Germline values: CDR1 GTSNPN, CDR2 SVGIG (reference sequence). V lost 5 bases and J 7 bases, leaving 15 bases between the germline ends. The CDR3 loop reads CAWGGGTGNEQFF. The CDR3 DNA reads as TGTGCCTGGGGTGGCGGGACGGGGAATGAGCAGTTCTTC.

J is TRBJ2-1 and V is TRBV27; 10 bases line up with TRBD1. Germline V gene sequence: CDR1 MNHEY, CDR2 SMNVEV (reference sequence). V lost 0 bases and J lost 1; bases outside the gene matches: 12. The CDR3 spans 20 residues. As DNA, the CDR3 is TGTGCCAGCAGTTTATCAAGTCCCGGGACAGGGGATAGGTCCTACAATGAGCAGTTCTTC. Translating it yields CASSLSSPGTGDRSYNEQFF.

Only one count was recorded for this clone. The chain recombines TRBV4-3 with TRBJ2-1; TRBD1 might be the D (5 bases). CDR1 is LGHNA, CDR2 YSLEER, per germline. This CDR3 has 13 residues. Trimming took 5 bases from V and 4 from J, leaving 9 bases between them. The CDR3 DNA follows: TGCGCCAGCAGCGCACACAGGTACAATGAGCAGTTCTTC. It encodes CASSAHRYNEQFF.

A few counts support this clone. The gene calls are TRBV28 and TRBJ2-3; 10 bases match TRBD2. CDR3 size: 16 residues. J was trimmed by 4 bases and V by 5 bases; bases with no gene match: 9. The germline V gene encodes CDR1 MDHEN and CDR2 SYDVKM. CDR3 in amino acids: CASSTPSGGAADTQYF. CDR3 nucleotides: TGTGCCAGCAGTACCCCGAGCGGGGGGGCCGCAGATACGCAGTATTTT.